Presented here are 32 T cell receptor beta chains from one specimen sequenced in a study of T cell repertoires in cytomegalovirus infection. One entry per CDR3 protein, called by TCRdb with MiXCR from the reads. The table includes fewer than 900,000 distinct CDR3 sequences, about 27% detected once. Their specific antigens are unknown. The sequences come from cultured CD8+ T cells from PBMCs, collected from culture after CMV antigen stimulation. The receptors here all came from a human donor in good health (CMV status not recorded). Some clones in this sample may be carry-over from other donors' samples.

J is TRBJ2-7 and V is TRBV24-1; TRBD1 matches 7 bases. Germline V lookup: CDR1 KGHDR, CDR2 SFDVKD. V lost 8 bases, J lost 7 bases, and 13 bases stayed unmatched. The CDR3 consists of 14 residues. This CDR3 reads CATNGTAKPGEQYV. In DNA, the CDR3 is TGTGCCACCAACGGGACAGCCAAACCGGGGGAGCAGTACGTC.

The V call is TRBV27, the J call TRBJ2-2; 15 nucleotides agree with TRBD2. The CDR3 runs 22 residues. The J segment lost 2 bases and the V segment lost 7 bases, leaving 20 bases of the junction unmatched. The V gene's germline CDR1 is MNHEY and CDR2 SMNVEV (reference sequence). The CDR3 here is CASTIFPPLRTSGGDNTGELFF. CDR3 bases: TGTGCCAGCACTATTTTTCCCCCTCTTCGGACTAGCGGGGGGGATAACACCGGGGAGCTGTTTTTT.

This clonotype has just a few counts. The chain recombines TRBV15 with TRBJ2-2, with 14 positions matching TRBD2. Unmatched junction bases numbered 11, after V lost 4 bases and J lost 4 bases. Per the germline V gene, CDR1 is LNHNV and CDR2 is YYDKDF (reference sequence). The length of the CDR3 is 19 residues. The CDR3 protein is CATSKIGLAGGPGTGELFF. As DNA, the CDR3 is TGTGCCACCAGCAAGATAGGACTAGCGGGGGGCCCGGGCACCGGGGAGCTGTTTTTT. The full variable domain, completed using reference TRBV15 and TRBJ2-2, is DAMVIQNPRYQVTQFGKPVTLSCSQTLNHNVMYWYQQKSSQAPKLLFHYYDKDFNNEADTPDNFQSRRPNTSFCFLDIRSPGLGDTAMYLCATSKIGLAGGPGTGELFFGEGSRLTVL.

This clonotype was recorded once. One end of the junction is discordant with germline, which a read error may explain. The V call is TRBV7-2, the J call TRBJ1-2; D is unclear. This CDR3 comprises 15 residues. Germline CDR1 is SGHTA and CDR2 is FQGNSA. The CDR3 reads CASSLSHTGSYGNTF. The DNA for the CDR3 is TGTGCCAGCAGTTTATCCCACACCGGGTCGTATGGCAACACCTTC.

The chain links TRBV2 to TRBJ2-7; D remains unclear. The V and J ends lost 3 bases and 0 bases respectively, with 9 bases between them. The CDR3 is 14 amino acids. Germline CDR1 reads SNHLY; CDR2 reads FYNNEI. CDR3 protein: CASSDPRSSYEQYV. The CDR3 DNA reads TGTGCCAGCAGTGACCCCAGGAGCTCCTACGAGCAGTACGTC.

The CDR3 DNA reads TGTGCCAGCAGTTACGGCGCGGGAGGCGGTTACGAGCAGTACGTC. Translated, it gives CASSYGAGGGYEQYV. V and J are TRBV6-6 and TRBJ2-7; 8 bases map to TRBD2. The ends lost 2 bases at V and 4 bases at J; junction bases unmatched: 7. Germline V CDR1 and CDR2: MNHNY, SVGAGI (reference sequence). The CDR3 loop spans 15 amino acids.

This clonotype was observed many times. CDR3 DNA sequence: TGTGCCAGCAGCTTAAATGGTGGGAAAGGGGAGACCCAGTACTTC. Its translation: CASSLNGGKGETQYF. This chain links TRBV7-3 with TRBJ2-5; no reliable D call. The CDR3 is made up of 15 amino acids. V was shortened by 1 base and J by 5 bases, with 14 bases between the two germline ends. Germline values: CDR1 SGHTA, CDR2 FQGTGA.

The chain joins TRBV4-1 to TRBJ2-7, with D hard to call. Germline CDR1 is MGHRA and CDR2 is YSYEKL. This CDR3 has 18 amino acids. The CDR3 nucleotides read TGCACCAGCAGCCAAGAATCGGGTAGTGGGTTACCTCTACACGAGCAGTACGTC. Its protein is CTSSQESGSGLPLHEQYV.

In its sample, this clonotype was seen once. The chain is built from TRBV19 and TRBJ1-2; possible D gene TRBD1, 5 bases. The CDR3 loop spans 11 amino acids. The germline V gene encodes CDR1 LNHDA and CDR2 SQIVND (reference sequence). With 11 bases removed from V and 4 bases from J, the gap between germline ends came to 11 bases. The CDR3 region has the DNA TGTGCCGGCCGGGGGGTCTATGGCTACACCTTC. As protein: CAGRGVYGYTF.

The chain has TRBV27 and TRBJ2-7, with D perhaps matching TRBD1 or TRBD2 (5 bases each). This CDR3 is built from 14 residues. Germline values: CDR1 MNHEY, CDR2 SMNVEV (reference sequence). With 8 bases removed from V and 7 bases from J, the gap between germline ends came to 21 bases. The CDR3 loop is CASASGTEVIEQYF. CDR3 nucleotide sequence: TGTGCCAGCGCTTCCGGGACGGAGGTTATTGAGCAGTACTTC.

The CDR3 protein is CASSHGGQPQHF. DNA for the CDR3: TGTGCCAGCAGCCATGGGGGTCAGCCCCAGCATTTT. The V call is TRBV27, the J call TRBJ1-5; tentatively, D is TRBD1 (5 bases). Germline lookup yields CDR1 MNHEY and CDR2 SMNVEV (reference sequence). The CDR3 runs 12 residues. Trimming removed 6 bases at V and 6 bases at J, with 9 bases between.

The V call is TRBV12-3 or TRBV12-4, the J call TRBJ2-3; 11 bases match TRBD2. The CDR3 sequence is 16 residues long. Trimming took 3 bases from V and 1 from J; bases not matched to a gene: 3. This CDR3 is CASSFQTSGGTDTQYF. Here the CDR3 DNA reads TGTGCCAGCAGTTTCCAGACTAGCGGGGGCACAGATACGCAGTATTTT.

The chain combines TRBV19 with TRBJ1-6, with a weak D call TRBD1 (5 bases). V was cut by 7 bases and J by 7 bases, with 14 bases left in between. The V gene's germline CDR1 is LNHDA and CDR2 SQIVND (reference sequence). CDR3 size: 14 residues. The CDR3 loop is CASTWGIKNSPLHF. CDR3 DNA: TGTGCCAGTACTTGGGGGATAAAGAATTCACCCCTCCACTTT.

This clonotype was found a few times. CDR3 DNA: TGTGCCAGCAGTTTACTGGGGGTCTCCTACAATGAGCAGTTCTTC. Residues: CASSLLGVSYNEQFF. The rearrangement links TRBV12-3 or TRBV12-4 to TRBJ2-1; D tentatively fits TRBD1 or TRBD2 (5 bases each). Trimming removed 2 bases from V and 0 bases from J, with 8 bases in between. This CDR3 is 15 amino acids long.

This clonotype was observed at least ten times. The chain employs TRBV6-5 and TRBJ2-1, with D hard to call. V gave up 4 bases and J gave up 3 bases, with 10 bases separating them. The CDR3 contains 14 residues. The germline V gene has CDR1 MNHEY and CDR2 SVGAGI. Here the CDR3 reads CASSFLAVYNEQFF. In DNA form, the CDR3 reads TGTGCCAGCAGTTTTCTTGCGGTCTACAATGAGCAGTTCTTC.

This clonotype was picked up a small number of times. In DNA, the CDR3 is TGCGCCAGCAGCCAAGCCCTTCTGGCACTGCCAATGGGGAACTATGGCTACACCTTC. Its protein product is CASSQALLALPMGNYGYTF. This sequence joins TRBV4-1 and TRBJ1-2; D not certain. Germline CDR1 is MGHRA and CDR2 is YSYEKL. V lost 1 base and J lost 2, with 23 bases in between. This CDR3 spans 19 amino acids.

This clonotype has ten or more counts. The chain joins TRBV7-6 to TRBJ2-2; perhaps TRBD1 as D (5 bases). Germline-derived CDR1 and CDR2 are SGHVS and FNYEAQ. This CDR3 comprises 12 residues. Trimming pared 8 bases from V and 4 bases from J, leaving 8 bases between. The CDR3 region has the DNA TGTGCCAGCGCCCAGGGCACCGGGGAGCTGTTTTTT. This translates into CASAQGTGELFF. The full variable domain, in which reference TRBV7-6 and TRBJ2-2 provide the parts outside the CDR3, is GAGVSQSPRYKVTKRGQDVALRCDPISGHVSLYWYRQALGQGPEFLTYFNYEAQQDKSGLPNDRFSAERPEGSISTLTIQRTEQRDSAMYRCASAQGTGELFFGEGSRLTVL.

This clonotype was observed a handful of times. The chain combines TRBV27 with TRBJ1-1; D not certain. The CDR3 spans 15 residues. The germline V gene encodes CDR1 MNHEY and CDR2 SMNVEV (reference sequence). Trimming stripped 3 bases from V and 0 bases from J, with 11 bases between. CDR3 sequence reads: CASSFGRSLNTEAFF. The CDR3 DNA reads as TGTGCCAGCAGTTTCGGCAGGTCCCTGAACACTGAAGCTTTCTTT.

The chain links TRBV27 to TRBJ1-1; D call uncertain. CDR3 length: 16 amino acids. Trimming shortened V by 3 bases and J by 0 bases, and 14 bases separated the two germline ends. CDR1 and CDR2 from the germline V gene are MNHEY and SMNVEV (reference sequence). The CDR3 nucleotides are TGTGCCAGCAGTTTTCGCCCCGGACGGATGAACACTGAAGCTTTCTTT. It translates to CASSFRPGRMNTEAFF.

The chain couples TRBV19 to TRBJ1-6; the D gene is possibly TRBD1 (5 bases). V dropped 5 bases and J dropped 7 bases, with 21 bases sitting between them. Germline values: CDR1 LNHDA, CDR2 SQIVND (reference sequence). The CDR3 contains 17 residues. The CDR3 loop reads CASSPDSVSLYNSPLHF. The CDR3 DNA reads as TGTGCCAGTAGTCCCGACAGCGTATCCTTATACAATTCACCCCTCCACTTT.

There are a few counts of this clonotype. J is TRBJ1-2 and V is TRBV25-1; D is unresolved. V lost 4 bases, J lost 4 bases, and 16 bases lay in between. The V gene's germline CDR1 is MGHDK and CDR2 SYGVNS. The CDR3 length is 15 residues. As DNA, the CDR3 is TGTGCCAGCAGTGGCTACAGTGGAGATAGCTATGGCTACACCTTC. Amino acids: CASSGYSGDSYGYTF.

As regards this clonotype: Sequence at one end of the junction differs from germline and may be a read error. The V and J genes are TRBV7-8 and TRBJ1-1; the D is unclear. The CDR3 loop spans 16 amino acids. The germline V gene encodes CDR1 SGHVS and CDR2 FQNEAQ. The CDR3 spells CPSSLRASPANTEAFF. DNA of the CDR3: TGTCCCAGCAGCCTCCGGGCCTCTCCGGCGAACACTGAAGCTTTCTTT.

This clonotype was seen only a few times. The chain links TRBV7-9 to TRBJ2-7; TRBD1 matches at 9 bases. This CDR3 has 15 amino acids. Per the germline V gene, CDR1 is SEHNR and CDR2 is FQNEAQ (reference sequence). V gave up 3 bases and J gave up 6 bases; unmatched junction bases: 9. The CDR3 region is CASSLPGQGVPEQYV. CDR3 nucleotide sequence: TGTGCCAGCAGCTTGCCGGGACAGGGAGTCCCCGAGCAGTACGTC.

Written as DNA, the CDR3 is TGTGCCAGCAGCTTGGTGGGCGAAAACTACGAGCAGTACGTC. Its protein is CASSLVGENYEQYV. The chain recombines TRBV5-6 with TRBJ2-7; D gene ambiguous. This CDR3 has 14 residues. The V end was cut by 0 bases, the J end by 3 bases, with 10 bases between. In germline, CDR1 is SGHDT, CDR2 YYEEEE.

V usage is TRBV7-6 and J usage is TRBJ2-4, with a tentative D call TRBD1 (5 bases). Trimming stripped 4 bases from V and 9 bases from J, with 10 bases between. Germline lookup yields CDR1 SGHVS and CDR2 FNYEAQ. This CDR3 has 12 residues. The CDR3 protein is CASSSRAFIQYF. The CDR3 DNA reads as TGTGCCAGCAGCTCCAGGGCTTTCATTCAGTACTTC.

This clonotype was seen ten or more times. The chain uses TRBV7-8 and TRBJ1-1, with 11 bases aligning to TRBD1. Trimming took 5 bases from V and 0 from J; bases not matched to a gene: 11. Germline loops: CDR1 SGHVS, CDR2 FQNEAQ. The CDR3 loop spans 18 amino acids. CDR3 nucleotide sequence: TGTGCCAGCAGCCGCAAGGGACAGGGGGTTTACCTGAACACTGAAGCTTTCTTT. Its protein product is CASSRKGQGVYLNTEAFF.

This clonotype showed up just a few times. The chain couples TRBV27 to TRBJ2-1; D remains ambiguous. The CDR3 totals 13 residues. V shed 5 bases and J shed 11 bases, with 16 bases lying between them. Germline values: CDR1 MNHEY, CDR2 SMNVEV (reference sequence). CDR3 amino acids: CASSLGKRAKQFF. The DNA of the CDR3 is TGTGCCAGCAGTCTGGGAAAGCGAGCAAAGCAGTTCTTC.

This clonotype was seen more than once but under ten times. CDR3 region: CASSKRLDEQFF. DNA for the CDR3: TGTGCCAGCAGCAAGCGGTTGGATGAGCAGTTCTTC. The chain has TRBV7-9 and TRBJ2-1; the D gene is possibly TRBD2 (5 bases). With 5 bases removed from V and 8 bases from J, the gap between germline ends came to 10 bases. The CDR3 totals 12 residues. CDR1 SEHNR and CDR2 FQNEAQ come from the germline V gene (reference sequence).

This clonotype was seen many times. V and J are TRBV7-2 and TRBJ2-3, with 8 bases lining up with TRBD1. In germline, CDR1 is SGHTA, CDR2 FQGNSA. V gave up 4 bases and J gave up 5 bases; unmatched junction bases: 5. This CDR3 contains 14 residues. The DNA for the CDR3 is TGTGCCAGCAGCTCCCGGACAGGGCAAGATACGCAGTATTTT. This translates into CASSSRTGQDTQYF.

This clonotype was seen only a few times. V and J are TRBV12-3 or TRBV12-4 and TRBJ2-5; TRBD2 agrees at 11 bases. Germline trimming cut 8 bases from V and 2 bases from J; bases unmatched to any gene: 19. This CDR3 has 19 amino acids. In DNA, the CDR3 is TGTGCCAGCGGAATTTCCTCACTGACTAGCGGGGTAGATCAAGAGACCCAGTACTTC. This gives the protein CASGISSLTSGVDQETQYF.

Notes on this clonotype: Just one base apart from a much larger clone, this may be a read error. V is TRBV29-1 and J is TRBJ1-1; D unresolved. The CDR3 runs to 12 residues. CDR1 is SQVTM and CDR2 is ANQGSEA in the germline V gene. Trimming shortened V by 3 bases and J by 9 bases, and 14 bases separated the two germline ends. The CDR3 spells CSVDVGRGKAFF. Written as DNA, the CDR3 is TGCAGCGTTGACGTCGGTCGGGGTAAAGCTTTCTTT.

The V call is TRBV5-5, the J call TRBJ2-7; 8 nucleotides agree with TRBD1. Trimming removed 1 base from V and 7 bases from J; junction bases left unmatched: 7. This CDR3 spans 14 amino acids. Germline CDR1 SGHKS, CDR2 YYEKEE (reference sequence). The CDR3 sequence is CASSLRSTGGEQYV. The CDR3 coding sequence is TGTGCCAGCAGCTTGAGATCTACAGGGGGGGAGCAGTACGTC.